One TCR beta chain is described in this entry. Measured with immunoSEQ multiplex PCR; TCRdb has only the in-frame clones, and not every one. The profile covers under 300,000 clones, with around 90% appearing a single time and just under 1% taken by the ten largest. These data come from a study of blood T cell repertoires in COVID-19. The overall study: Acute and convalescent COVID-19 samples came from the United States, Italy and Spain. Sources were T cells, B-cell-depleted T cells, or PBMCs; the material itself was cDNA or gDNA.

Germline values: CDR1 SEHNR, CDR2 FQNEAQ (reference sequence). The CDR3 spans 15 residues. Trimming stripped 3 bases from V and 3 bases from J, with 15 bases between. The source is a woman in her thirties or forties who had recovered from COVID-19. The V gene is TRBV7-9, the J gene TRBJ2-7, with a weak D call TRBD1 (6 bases). The sequenced material came from peripheral blood. CDR3 residues: CASSFGQGTLYEQYV. The CDR3, as DNA: TGTGCCAGCAGCTTTGGGCAGGGGACCCTCTACGAGCAGTACGTC.